The rows below give T cell receptor beta chains drawn from one sample of a study of blood T cell repertoires in COVID-19. Sequencing used immunoSEQ multiplex PCR; TCRdb keeps in-frame clones, though not all of them. The sample contains 150,000 to 200,000 clones, 75% to 85% of which appear only once. What was sequenced was peripheral blood. The receptor source for this set is a woman at least 80 years old with COVID-19, enrolled during active disease. CDR3s include the opening cysteine and the closing phenylalanine or tryptophan. D genes are given only for firm matches. Clone size is given for some rows only: seen once, a few or many times, or a class if the clone is expanded.

v_call	j_call	clone_size	d_call	cdr3_nt	cdr3_aa
TRBV5-1	TRBJ2-7	NA	TRBD2	TGCGCCAGCAGCTTGACTAGCGGGAGGGCATACGAGCAGTACTTC	CASSLTSGRAYEQYF
TRBV13	TRBJ2-7	few	TRBD2	TGTGCCAGCAGCTCCCAACTAGCGGGAGGCAACGAGCAGTACTTC	CASSSQLAGGNEQYF
TRBV4-3	TRBJ2-3	NA	TRBD2	TGCGCCAGCAGCCAAGATGGGACTAGCGGGGGTTCAGATACGCAGTATTTT	CASSQDGTSGGSDTQYF
TRBV11-2	TRBJ1-6	NA	NA	TGTGCCAGCAGCTTAGGCAGGGCGAATAATTCACCCCTCCACTTT	CASSLGRANNSPLHF
TRBV11-2	TRBJ2-7	few	NA	TGTGCCAGCAGCTTAGGAGACGAGCAGTACTTC	CASSLGDEQYF
TRBV27	TRBJ1-1	NA	TRBD1	TGTGCCAGCAGGCCAACACCCGGACAGGGGGGCGATGGAGCTTTCTTT	CASRPTPGQGGDGAFF
TRBV13	TRBJ2-7	NA	TRBD2	TGTGCCAGCAGCCGACGGAGCGGGGGGGCCTACGAGCAGTACTTC	CASSRRSGGAYEQYF
TRBV19	TRBJ1-5	NA	TRBD1	TGTGCCAGTAGCAACAGGGGTAAGGAGCCCCAGCATTTT	CASSNRGKEPQHF
TRBV25-1	TRBJ1-1	NA	NA	TGTGCCAGCAGTGAATACACGGGTAGGGGGAACACTGAAGCTTTCTTT	CASSEYTGRGNTEAFF
TRBV24-1	TRBJ2-2	few	TRBD1	TGTGCCACCAGTGATGTAAACAGGGGGAGAACCGGGGAGCTGTTTTTT	CATSDVNRGRTGELFF
TRBV24-1	TRBJ2-3	once	NA	TGTGCCACCAGTGAGAGACTGATGGATACGCAGTATTTT	CATSERLMDTQYF
TRBV5-4	TRBJ2-5	few	NA	TGTGCCAGCAGCTTGGGGGCGGGGTACGAGACCCAGTACTTC	CASSLGAGYETQYF
TRBV11-3	TRBJ2-1	NA	TRBD1	TGTGCCAGCAGCTTAGGTGAGTCCGGGACAGGGGGCCTTGAGCAGTTCTTC	CASSLGESGTGGLEQFF
TRBV2	TRBJ2-1	NA	NA	TGTGCCAGCACGATAGCGGAGGGGTTGGGCAATGAGCAGTTCTTC	CASTIAEGLGNEQFF
TRBV20-1	TRBJ1-2	NA	NA	TGCAGTGCTCCAGGGTGGTATGGCTACACCTTC	CSAPGWYGYTF
TRBV7-6	TRBJ1-3	NA	NA	TGTGCCAGCGGGGAGCGGGCAGCTGGAAACACCATATATTTT	CASGERAAGNTIYF
TRBV18	TRBJ1-2	NA	NA	TGTGCCAGCTCACCACTACCAGAGGCTAACTATGGCTACACCTTC	CASSPLPEANYGYTF
TRBV5-6	TRBJ1-1	NA	NA	TGTGCCAGCAGCTTGGTGGCCGGGGGGGCTTTCTTT	CASSLVAGGAFF
TRBV24-1	TRBJ2-7	NA	NA	TGTGCCACCAGTGAACAGGGTTACGAGCAGTACTTC	CATSEQGYEQYF
TRBV5-1	TRBJ2-3	NA	TRBD1	TGCGCCAGCAGCTTGGCCCGGGGACAGGGGGTCCCAGATACGCAGTATTTT	CASSLARGQGVPDTQYF
TRBV5-4	TRBJ1-6	once	NA	TGTGCCAGCAGCTTGGCAGAGGGCGCCCTGGGTAATTCACCCCTCCACTTT	CASSLAEGALGNSPLHF
TRBV28	TRBJ1-1	once	NA	TGTGCCAGCAGTTTATCAGGTCACACTGAAGCTTTCTTT	CASSLSGHTEAFF
TRBV5-8	TRBJ1-5	NA	TRBD1	TGTGCCAGCAGCAGAAAGGGACAGGCTCAGCCCCAGCATTTT	CASSRKGQAQPQHF
TRBV29-1	TRBJ1-3	NA	NA	TGCAGCGGCACAGGTTTGGGAAACACCATATATTTT	CSGTGLGNTIYF
TRBV4-3	TRBJ2-5	NA	TRBD2	TGCGCCAGCAGCCAAGATGGGGGACTAGCAGGACGAGAGACCCAGTACTTC	CASSQDGGLAGRETQYF
TRBV6-6	TRBJ1-6	NA	TRBD1	TGTGCCAGCCGAAACAGGGGCGAATATAATTCACCCCTCCACTTT	CASRNRGEYNSPLHF
TRBV5-6	TRBJ2-5	NA	TRBD2	TGTGCCACCCACCCAGGGGGACTAGCGGTGGAGACCCAGTACTTC	CATHPGGLAVETQYF